The entry below describes one T cell receptor beta chain. Its antigen is still unknown. Vbeta (60) and Jbeta (13) primers were used in the PCR. Using immunoSEQ multiplex PCR, the repertoire was profiled, and TCRdb retains in-frame clones only, with some absent. The sample holds under 45,000 clones, around 77% seen once. The data were taken from a study of cytomegalovirus exposure and HLA in healthy donors. Germline V CDR1 and CDR2: SGHRS, YFSETQ. Trimming took 3 bases from V and 4 from J; bases not matched to a gene: 9. CDR3 length equals 16 residues. Study-level findings and limits: An ancestry cluster, one associated with Asian ancestry, reportedly showed fewer N-insertions than the approximately 670-donor mean in a later analysis. In an earlier analysis, about 90% or about 30%: the productive usage of most TCR beta V segments. CMV serostatus was the sole immune exposure data available. With later analysis, a missense DCLRE1C variant became linked to TCR beta V- and J-gene trimming.

The sequence derives from a man aged 30-40 years in good health and CMV-seronegative. Sequencing input: PBMCs. This chain connects TRBV5-1 to TRBJ2-7; 11 nucleotides match TRBD1. CDR3 residues: CASSSTLGTGGYEQYF. CDR3 DNA: TGCGCCAGCAGCTCCACACTCGGGACAGGGGGATACGAGCAGTACTTC.